Listed below are T cell receptor beta chains from one sample, sequenced in a study of blood T cell repertoires in COVID-19. Produced via immunoSEQ multiplex PCR; TCRdb's table is partial and in-frame only. This sample has 150,000 to 200,000 clones, with more than 65% found just once. The sample comprised peripheral blood. The source is a human donor with acute or convalescent COVID-19. The donor label of this sample is uncertain. The CDR3 runs from the conserved cysteine through the conserved F or W. The order of the fields is clone size, D gene, J gene, V gene, CDR3 protein, CDR3 DNA. The D gene is left open where the match is weak. Only part of the rows carry a size: once, few, many, or a class if the clone is expanded.

-	TRBD1	TRBJ1-5	TRBV19	CASSFRPQRTGVIQPQHF	TGTGCCAGTAGCTTTCGGCCGCAACGGACAGGGGTGATTCAGCCCCAGCATTTT
-	-	TRBJ1-1	TRBV5-1	CASTEGTGTEAFF	TGCGCCAGCACTGAGGGAACGGGGACTGAAGCTTTCTTT
once	-	TRBJ2-3	TRBV7-3	CASSFGRTDTQYF	TGTGCCAGCAGCTTCGGTCGCACAGATACGCAGTATTTT
-	-	TRBJ2-1	TRBV11-1	CASSSTSSYNEQFF	TGTGCCAGCAGCTCCACGAGCTCCTACAATGAGCAGTTCTTC
few	-	TRBJ2-1	TRBV10-2	CASTERTGNEQFF	TGCGCCAGCACCGAACGGACTGGGAATGAGCAGTTCTTC
-	TRBD2	TRBJ2-5	TRBV11-1	CASSRRTSGGIETQYF	TGTGCCAGCAGCCGCCGGACTAGCGGTGGGATAGAGACCCAGTACTTC
once	-	TRBJ2-3	TRBV9	CASSVGPTETDTQYF	TGTGCCAGCAGCGTAGGCCCTACGGAGACAGATACGCAGTATTTT
-	TRBD2	TRBJ2-1	TRBV5-1	CASSLLTSGGAHEQFF	TGCGCCAGCAGCTTATTGACTAGCGGGGGGGCCCATGAGCAGTTCTTC
-	-	TRBJ2-2	TRBV2	CASRGGPNTGELFF	TGTGCCAGCAGGGGGGGGCCGAACACCGGGGAGCTGTTTTTT
once	TRBD2	TRBJ2-2	TRBV6-1	CASSVVLAGGPDTGELFF	TGTGCCAGCAGTGTTGTCCTAGCGGGGGGCCCCGACACCGGGGAGCTGTTTTTT
-	-	TRBJ1-1	TRBV27	CASRARPHGAYTEAFF	TGTGCCAGCAGGGCAAGGCCACATGGGGCCTACACTGAAGCTTTCTTT
-	TRBD1	TRBJ2-5	TRBV6-5	CASSWTGGNQETQYF	TGTGCCAGCAGTTGGACAGGGGGCAACCAAGAGACCCAGTACTTC
-	-	TRBJ1-4	TRBV21-1	CASSRGTGHEKLFF	TGTGCCAGCAGCCGGGGGACAGGGCATGAAAAACTGTTTTTT
-	TRBD2	TRBJ2-5	TRBV2	CASSRDYQQETQYF	TGTGCCAGCAGCCGGGACTACCAGCAAGAGACCCAGTACTTC
-	-	TRBJ1-2	TRBV28	CASSVDSYGYTF	TGTGCCAGCAGTGTAGACTCCTATGGCTACACCTTC
-	-	TRBJ1-2	TRBV4-1	CASSQEGGYHTF	TGCGCCAGCAGCCAAGAGGGGGGTTACCACACCTTC
few	TRBD1	TRBJ1-4	TRBV28	CASLTGGANEKLFF	TGTGCCAGCTTGACAGGGGGTGCTAATGAAAAACTGTTTTTT
-	-	TRBJ2-1	TRBV7-3	CASSPSLVESYNEQFF	TGTGCCAGCAGCCCCTCCTTGGTAGAATCCTACAATGAGCAGTTCTTC
-	-	TRBJ2-4	TRBV28	CASTTGFGNIQYF	TGTGCCAGCACCACAGGGTTTGGCAACATTCAGTACTTC
-	TRBD1	TRBJ1-1	TRBV19	CASRGTGAEDTEAFF	TGTGCCAGTAGGGGGACAGGGGCTGAAGACACTGAAGCTTTCTTT
-	TRBD2	TRBJ2-7	TRBV2	CASRAGLAWGSSYEQYF	TGTGCCAGCAGGGCGGGACTAGCGTGGGGCAGCTCCTACGAGCAGTACTTC
-	-	TRBJ2-7	TRBV15	CATSREAGLSYEQYF	TGTGCCACCAGCAGAGAGGCAGGGCTCTCCTACGAGCAGTACTTC
-	-	TRBJ2-5	TRBV11-2	CASRSGLAQYF	TGTGCCAGCAGGTCCGGGTTGGCCCAGTACTTC
-	-	TRBJ1-5	TRBV5-8	CASSLLRGSSNQPQHF	TGTGCCAGCAGCTTGCTCAGGGGCTCGAGCAATCAGCCCCAGCATTTT
-	TRBD1	TRBJ1-4	TRBV6-5	CASRPVGGLNEKLFF	TGTGCCAGCAGACCCGTAGGGGGCCTTAATGAAAAACTGTTTTTT
few	-	TRBJ2-2	TRBV5-1	CASSNPGQGELFF	TGCGCCAGCAGCAACCCGGGACAAGGGGAGCTGTTTTTT
-	TRBD1	TRBJ1-1	TRBV2	CASSAGTEASF	TGTGCCAGCAGCGCCGGGACAGAAGCTTCCTTT
-	TRBD2	TRBJ2-7	TRBV30	CAWSLPFSGGAVEQYF	TGTGCCTGGAGTTTACCCTTTAGCGGGGGGGCTGTCGAGCAGTACTTC
-	TRBD2	TRBJ2-2	TRBV7-3	CASSPSGETGELFF	TGTGCCAGCAGCCCGAGCGGGGAAACCGGGGAGCTGTTTTTT
-	-	TRBJ1-5	TRBV3-1/TRBV3-2	CASSPGVNQPQHF	TGTGCCAGCAGTCCAGGGGTAAATCAGCCCCAGCATTTT
-	TRBD2	TRBJ2-2	TRBV5-3	CARSLLAGGPVDTGELFF	TGTGCCAGAAGCTTGCTAGCGGGGGGCCCAGTGGATACCGGGGAGCTGTTTTTT
-	TRBD2	TRBJ2-1	TRBV5-4	CASSPGGRGTSGLNEQFF	TGTGCCAGCAGCCCTGGGGGGCGAGGGACTAGCGGGCTCAATGAGCAGTTCTTC
once	TRBD2	TRBJ2-1	TRBV10-1	CASSESLAGGKEQFF	TGCGCCAGCAGTGAGTCATTAGCGGGGGGGAAGGAGCAGTTCTTC
-	-	TRBJ1-2	TRBV5-1	CASSLEGLSNYGYTF	TGCGCCAGCAGCTTGGAAGGACTTTCTAACTATGGCTACACCTTC
-	TRBD1	TRBJ1-5	TRBV30	CACSMGQGAQPQHF	TGTGCCTGTTCAATGGGACAGGGGGCCCAGCCCCAGCATTTT
-	-	TRBJ2-1	TRBV24-1	CATSDLRWGADNEQFF	TGTGCCACCAGTGATTTGCGATGGGGCGCGGACAATGAGCAGTTCTTC
-	TRBD2	TRBJ2-7	TRBV19	CASSGPGLAGDEQYF	TGTGCCAGTAGTGGTCCGGGACTAGCGGGAGACGAGCAGTACTTC
-	TRBD1	TRBJ1-6	TRBV5-6	CASSLPQGQGSSPLHF	TGTGCCAGCAGCTTGCCGCAGGGACAGGGAAGTTCACCCCTCCACTTT
-	TRBD2	TRBJ2-3	TRBV5-1	CASSLTNSGGSTHTQYF	TGCGCCAGCAGCTTAACGAATTCGGGAGGTTCCACTCATACGCAGTATTTT
-	-	TRBJ1-1	TRBV29-1	CSVCSALNTEAFF	TGCAGCGTTTGCAGCGCCTTGAACACTGAAGCTTTCTTT
-	-	TRBJ2-7	TRBV5-1	CASSAGGASRRNEQYF	TGCGCCAGCAGCGCGGGCGGGGCCAGCCGCAGGAACGAGCAGTACTTC
-	TRBD1	TRBJ2-5	TRBV7-2	CASSSGTGGETQYF	TGTGCCAGCAGCTCAGGGACAGGGGGAGAGACCCAGTACTTC
once	-	TRBJ1-1	TRBV2	CASSEDGRTEAFF	TGTGCCAGCAGTGAAGACGGTCGGACTGAAGCTTTCTTT